Listed below are T cell receptor beta chains from one sample, sequenced in a study of vaccination and CD4 T cells after COVID-19. MiXCR was run by TCRdb on the PCR reads, yielding one entry per CDR3 protein. The sample lists around 19,000 distinct CDR3 sequences, around half occurring once. For these TCRs, the target antigens are not known. Material for sequencing was CD4+ T cells from blood, cultured in vitro. Receptors were obtained from a human donor who had recovered from COVID-19. Both conserved end residues are part of each CDR3. Fields, in order: CDR3 DNA, CDR3 protein, J gene, D gene, CDR3 length, clone size, V gene. D genes are given only for firm matches. The size entry is marked missing in some rows and otherwise reads once, few, many or a size class.

TGTGCCAGCAGTTACCATGGCGGAGAATACAATGAGCAGTTCTTC	CASSYHGGEYNEQFF	TRBJ2-1	-	15	-	TRBV6-2/TRBV6-3
TGCGCCAGCAGCCAAGTATTAGATACGCAGTATTTT	CASSQVLDTQYF	TRBJ2-3	-	12	few	TRBV4-1
TGTGCCAGCAGTTACTCAGATCGGGGTTTAAACAATGAGCAGTTCTTC	CASSYSDRGLNNEQFF	TRBJ2-1	-	16	once	TRBV6-5
TGTGCCAGCAGTTTCGGGGTTGGCTACACCTTC	CASSFGVGYTF	TRBJ1-2	-	11	-	TRBV12-3/TRBV12-4
TGCAGTGCAGTCTACGCGGGGATACAAGAGACCCAGTACTTC	CSAVYAGIQETQYF	TRBJ2-5	-	14	few	TRBV20-1
TGTGCCAGCAGTCCTGGACAGGAGGTGGGCGTTGTGCAGTACTTC	CASSPGQEVGVVQYF	TRBJ2-7	TRBD1	15	-	TRBV28
TGCAGTGCTAGAGAGACAGATCAGCCCCAGCATTTT	CSARETDQPQHF	TRBJ1-5	-	12	-	TRBV20-1
TGCAGCATCCTGCGTCAGGGTTCTGAAGCTTTCTTT	CSILRQGSEAFF	TRBJ1-1	-	12	few	TRBV29-1
TGTGCCAGCAGCTTACTGGGACTAAATCAAGAGACCCAGTACTTC	CASSLLGLNQETQYF	TRBJ2-5	TRBD2	15	-	TRBV7-2
TGTGCCAGCAGTCGACCCCTGACAGGGAGGAATTCACCCCTCCACTTT	CASSRPLTGRNSPLHF	TRBJ1-6	TRBD1	16	-	TRBV6-1
TGTGCCAGCAGTGTTGCTGGGACAGTTGTCGGTGAGCAGTTCTTC	CASSVAGTVVGEQFF	TRBJ2-1	TRBD1	15	few	TRBV2
TGTGCCAGCAGCCCTCGTTTGGCAGGGGCTGATTCACCCCTCCACTTT	CASSPRLAGADSPLHF	TRBJ1-6	-	16	-	TRBV7-8
TGTGCCAGCAGCTTAGAGGGCAGCTACACTGAAGCTTTCTTT	CASSLEGSYTEAFF	TRBJ1-1	-	14	few	TRBV7-8
TGTGCCAGTAGTATTGCGCACGGACAGAGTTTTTCCCAGCATTTT	CASSIAHGQSFSQHF	TRBJ1-5	-	15	-	TRBV19
TGCGCCAGCAGCTTGGGAGGAGAAAACTATGGCTACACCTTC	CASSLGGENYGYTF	TRBJ1-2	-	14	-	TRBV5-1
TGCAGTGCAGAAGCCGGCCAAGAGACCCAGTACTTC	CSAEAGQETQYF	TRBJ2-5	-	12	few	TRBV20-1